Shown below are 8 T cell receptor beta chains from a single sample sequenced in a study of patients and donors after allogeneic stem cell transplantation. TCRdb called the RT-PCR reads again in MiXCR, with one record for every CDR3 protein. The table has roughly 230,000 distinct CDR3 sequences, roughly 13% seen once. The sequencing sample was made of blood, either unsorted or a sorted T cell fraction (not recorded which). These receptors were taken from a human donor who was either an allogeneic HSCT recipient or a stem cell or donor lymphocyte infusion donor (not recorded which). It is not recorded whose cells these are; they may come from a transplant donor.

This clonotype was recorded a few times. The chain recombines TRBV20-1 with TRBJ1-1, with 7 positions matching TRBD1. V was pared by 5 bases and J by 7 bases, with 10 bases of the junction left unmatched. Germline CDR1 DFQATT, CDR2 SNEGSKA (reference sequence). The CDR3 length is 13 residues. As DNA, the CDR3 is TGCAGTGCTGAGGACAGGATGGTTAGTGAAGCTTTCTTT. The encoded protein is CSAEDRMVSEAFF.

This clonotype was recorded a few times. The J gene is TRBJ2-7, the V gene TRBV30; 12 nucleotides align to TRBD2. Germline CDR1 GTSNPN, CDR2 SVGIG (reference sequence). The CDR3 sequence is 13 residues long. With V trimmed by 4 bases and J by 7 bases, 5 bases remained unmatched. The CDR3 DNA follows: TGTGCCTGGACTAGCGGGGGGGCTGGGGAGCAGTACTTC. Its protein product is CAWTSGGAGEQYF.

This clonotype came up a few times. The rearrangement uses TRBV4-3 and TRBJ2-7; 11 positions match TRBD2. There are 19 residues in the CDR3. The V gene's germline CDR1 is LGHNA and CDR2 YSLEER. V gave up 1 base and J gave up 0 bases; unmatched junction bases: 11. The DNA of the CDR3 is TGCGCCAGCAGCCAAGGTTCTAGCGGGGGGTCGACCTACTCCTACGAGCAGTACTTC. It translates to CASSQGSSGGSTYSYEQYF.

CDR3 amino acids: CASSLRLAGLSGANVLTF. The CDR3, as DNA: TGTGCCAGCAGTTTAAGACTAGCGGGACTGTCGGGGGCCAACGTCCTGACTTTC. The chain recombines TRBV27 with TRBJ2-6, with 11 bases identical to TRBD2. The CDR3 totals 18 residues. The junction had 7 bases not matched to a gene; V was cut back by 2 bases and J by 4 bases. The germline CDR1 and CDR2 sequences are MNHEY and SMNVEV (reference sequence).

The chain employs TRBV4-1 and TRBJ1-3; the D is unclear. Germline V gene lookup returns CDR1 MGHRA and CDR2 YSYEKL. The CDR3 consists of 16 residues. Deletions cut 0 bases from V and 0 bases from J, with 9 bases between. The CDR3 region has the DNA TGCGCCAGCAGCCAAGATCTTCCAGCCTCTGGAAACACCATATATTTT. Its translation: CASSQDLPASGNTIYF.

This clonotype was counted a few times. The chain uses TRBV30 and TRBJ2-5; no reliable D call. The CDR3 sequence is 12 residues long. In germline, CDR1 is GTSNPN, CDR2 SVGIG (reference sequence). V lost 5 bases, J lost 5 bases, and 12 bases lay in between. In DNA form, the CDR3 reads TGTGCCTGGGGTGGGGTCGGGGAGACCCAGTACTTC. Translated, it gives CAWGGVGETQYF.

The chain combines TRBV4-3 with TRBJ2-5; D unresolved. CDR3 length: 14 residues. From germline, CDR1 is LGHNA and CDR2 YSLEER. Deletions cut 4 bases from V and 4 bases from J, with 13 bases between. DNA of the CDR3: TGCGCCAGCAGCCTTTTTCTCGCAGTAGAGACCCAGTACTTC. Amino acids: CASSLFLAVETQYF.

This clonotype was observed a handful of times. The chain combines TRBV6-5 with TRBJ2-2; maybe TRBD1 (6 bases). This CDR3 is 15 amino acids long. The ends were cut back, 4 bases at V and 1 base at J, with 10 bases in the middle. CDR1 is MNHEY, CDR2 SVGAGI, per germline. The CDR3 is CASSFLRGNTGELFF. Written as DNA, the CDR3 is TGTGCCAGCAGTTTTCTCAGGGGGAACACCGGGGAGCTGTTTTTT.